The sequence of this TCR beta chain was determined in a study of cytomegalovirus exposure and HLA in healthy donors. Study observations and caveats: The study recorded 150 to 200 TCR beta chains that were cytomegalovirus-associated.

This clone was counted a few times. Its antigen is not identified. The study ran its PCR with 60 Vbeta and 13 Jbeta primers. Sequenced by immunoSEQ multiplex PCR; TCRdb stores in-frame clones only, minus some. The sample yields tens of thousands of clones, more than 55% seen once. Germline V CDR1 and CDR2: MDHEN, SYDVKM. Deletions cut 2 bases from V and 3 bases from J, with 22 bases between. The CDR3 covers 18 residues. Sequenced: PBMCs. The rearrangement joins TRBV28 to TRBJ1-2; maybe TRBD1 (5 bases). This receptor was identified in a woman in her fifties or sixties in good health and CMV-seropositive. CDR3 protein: CASSLESGSTVRYYGYTF. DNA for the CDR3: TGTGCCAGCAGTTTAGAGAGCGGGTCGACAGTACGATACTATGGCTACACCTTC.